Each of the 18 T cell receptor beta chains below was sequenced from the same sample in a study of OX40 agonist ivuxolimab in advanced cancers. The protocol used for the library was the immunoSEQ multiplex PCR assay. The table was pulled from immuneACCESS by TCRdb, which kept in-frame rearrangements only. Such tables lose some clones; where checked, under half of the loss comes from unresolved V genes, and the rest has no known cause. The sample records over 70,000 clones, just under 90% of which are singletons. The biggest ten clones account for 6.5% to 9% of the sample. Sequencing used CD4+ or CD8+ T cells sorted from blood, obtained in a trial of the OX40 agonist ivuxolimab. All receptors derive from an adult with an advanced solid tumor such as melanoma, head and neck, liver or kidney cancer.

This sequence joins TRBV6-1 and TRBJ2-3, with D unclear. The CDR3 runs to 13 residues. The V gene lost 0 bases and the J gene lost 4 bases, with 5 bases spanning the gap. Germline V gene sequence: CDR1 MNHNS, CDR2 SASEGT. The CDR3 region has the DNA TGTGCCAGCAGTGAAGCAAGGTCAGATACGCAGTATTTT. Amino acid sequence: CASSEARSDTQYF.

The chain couples TRBV27 to TRBJ2-1, with 7 bases matching TRBD2. Germline V CDR1 and CDR2: MNHEY, SMNVEV (reference sequence). V was clipped by 4 bases and J by 4 bases; unmatched bases: 7. The CDR3 has 15 residues. CDR3 sequence: CASSWREHRYNEQFF. As DNA, the CDR3 is TGTGCCAGCAGTTGGCGGGAGCATAGATACAATGAGCAGTTCTTC.

This CDR3 is CASSFGGAGNEQFF. CDR3 DNA sequence: TGTGCCAGCAGTTTTGGGGGCGCGGGAAATGAGCAGTTCTTC. The V and J genes are TRBV27 and TRBJ2-1; D is tentatively TRBD1 or TRBD2 (6 bases each). CDR3 size: 14 residues. Germline values: CDR1 MNHEY, CDR2 SMNVEV (reference sequence). V gave up 3 bases and J gave up 7 bases, with 13 bases separating them.

V usage is TRBV6-1 and J usage is TRBJ2-5; 11 bases agree with TRBD2. The germline CDR1 and CDR2 sequences are MNHNS and SASEGT. This CDR3 is built from 17 residues. V lost 1 base, J lost 4 bases, and 8 bases stayed unmatched. The CDR3: CASSEGGVAGGGETQYF. For the CDR3, the DNA is TGTGCCAGCAGTGAAGGGGGGGTAGCGGGAGGGGGAGAGACCCAGTACTTC.

V and J are TRBV7-2 and TRBJ1-2; the match to TRBD1 covers 12 bases. Germline V gene data show CDR1 as SGHTA and CDR2 as FQGNSA. The V segment lost 4 bases and the J segment 1 base; nucleotides outside the gene matches: 10. The CDR3 runs to 18 residues. The CDR3 DNA reads TGTGCCAGCAGCTGGGGGCCGGGACAGGGGGCCCATAACTATGGCTACACCTTC. Translating it yields CASSWGPGQGAHNYGYTF.

J is TRBJ2-5 and V is TRBV2; D remains ambiguous. The germline V gene encodes CDR1 SNHLY and CDR2 FYNNEI. The V and J ends lost 7 bases and 0 bases respectively, with 6 bases between them. The CDR3 contains 12 residues. Here the CDR3 reads CASTDHQETQYF. CDR3 coding DNA: TGTGCCAGCACGGACCACCAAGAGACCCAGTACTTC.

There are a few counts of this clone. The chain is built from TRBV6-1 and TRBJ2-4; D is uncertain. Germline assignment: CDR1 MNHNS and CDR2 SASEGT. CDR3 size: 15 residues. V gave up 4 bases and J gave up 0 bases, with 10 bases separating them. Written as DNA, the CDR3 is TGTGCCAGCAGTGCTTCTCCGCTAGCCAAAAACATTCAGTACTTC. Residues: CASSASPLAKNIQYF.

The chain carries TRBV7-3 and TRBJ1-2; tentatively, D is TRBD1 (6 bases). Between the trimmed V and J ends, which lost 5 bases and 3 bases, there was a span of 10 bases. Germline V gene lookup returns CDR1 SGHTA and CDR2 FQGTGA. This CDR3 comprises 13 residues. The CDR3 region has the DNA TGTGCCAGCAGCCCTGGACAGTACTATGGCTACACCTTC. Translating gives CASSPGQYYGYTF.

CDR3 nucleotides: TGTGCCTCGAGGGGGCTGAACACTGAAGCTTTCTTT. Translation: CASRGLNTEAFF. This rearrangement joins TRBV18 to TRBJ1-1, with 7 nucleotides matching TRBD1. Unmatched junction bases numbered 3, after V lost 11 bases and J lost 0 bases. The CDR3 runs 12 residues. Germline CDR1 reads KGHSH; CDR2 reads LQKENI.

The gene calls are TRBV10-3 and TRBJ1-5, with TRBD1 as a possible D gene (5 bases). Between the trimmed V and J ends, which lost 1 base and 6 bases, there was a span of 13 bases. Germline V CDR1 and CDR2: ENHRY, SYGVKD. This CDR3 has 15 residues. CDR3 loop: CAISELGVLGQPQHF. In DNA, the CDR3 is TGTGCCATCAGTGAGTTGGGGGTACTGGGTCAGCCCCAGCATTTT.

The chain couples TRBV27 to TRBJ1-5; D is perhaps TRBD1 (6 bases). The CDR3 spans 14 residues. Germline lookup yields CDR1 MNHEY and CDR2 SMNVEV (reference sequence). The V end lost 2 bases, the J end lost 6 bases, and 11 bases lay between the germline ends. CDR3 bases: TGTGCCAGCAGTTTAACGGGGGGCGGTCAGCCCCAGCATTTT. Encoded protein: CASSLTGGGQPQHF.

The chain carries TRBV6-6 and TRBJ2-1, with TRBD2 as a possible D gene (6 bases). V was shortened by 5 bases and J by 1 base, with 12 bases between the two germline ends. Germline loops: CDR1 MNHNY, CDR2 SVGAGI (reference sequence). The CDR3 covers 15 residues. The CDR3 sequence is CASSRNSGSYNEQFF. CDR3 bases: TGTGCCAGCAGTCGTAATAGCGGATCCTACAATGAGCAGTTCTTC.

A single count supports this clone. The chain is built from TRBV9 and TRBJ2-2, with 12 bases identical to TRBD2. The CDR3 is made up of 16 amino acids. Germline loops: CDR1 SGDLS, CDR2 YYNGEE. The V segment lost 5 bases and the J segment 5 bases; nucleotides outside the gene matches: 7. The CDR3 DNA reads as TGTGCCAGCAGTCAGACTAGCGGGAGTGTAACCGGGGAGCTGTTTTTT. Translated, it gives CASSQTSGSVTGELFF.

The chain joins TRBV6-5 to TRBJ1-2; D is possibly TRBD1 (5 bases). Trimming removed 5 bases at V and 5 bases at J, with 12 bases between. Germline-derived CDR1 and CDR2 are MNHEY and SVGAGI. CDR3 length: 13 amino acids. In nucleotides, the CDR3 is TGTGCCAGCAGTCTCCGGGACGTTTATGGCTACACCTTC. This gives the protein CASSLRDVYGYTF.

The rearrangement joins TRBV28 to TRBJ1-4; possibly TRBD1 for D (5 bases). CDR1 and CDR2 (germline): MDHEN, SYDVKM. The CDR3 sequence is 17 residues long. V was clipped by 5 bases and J by 2 bases, with 18 bases between them. The DNA of the CDR3 is TGTGCCAGCAGTCCCTCAGGGAATACTTTGACTAATGAAAAACTGTTTTTT. This sequence encodes CASSPSGNTLTNEKLFF.

The chain has TRBV7-3 and TRBJ2-1; D perhaps matches TRBD2 (6 bases). This CDR3 comprises 15 residues. Germline V gene data show CDR1 as SGHTA and CDR2 as FQGTGA. V was shortened by 4 bases and J by 4 bases, with 14 bases between the two germline ends. The CDR3 DNA follows: TGTGCCAGCAGCTCATATCTAGCGCGTTACAATGAGCAGTTCTTC. Residues: CASSSYLARYNEQFF.

This chain links TRBV7-9 with TRBJ2-5; the match to TRBD1 covers 9 bases. V shed 1 base and J 6 bases; nucleotides not matched to a gene: 6. This CDR3 contains 15 residues. The germline V gene encodes CDR1 SEHNR and CDR2 FQNEAQ (reference sequence). DNA of the CDR3: TGTGCCAGCAGCTTAGAGGGGACAGGGTCCAAGACCCAGTACTTC. It encodes CASSLEGTGSKTQYF.

The chain employs TRBV27 and TRBJ1-5, with 12 bases fitting TRBD1. Germline assignment: CDR1 MNHEY and CDR2 SMNVEV (reference sequence). After removal of 5 bases from V and 4 bases from J, the junction contained 15 bases not matched to a gene. The CDR3 sequence is 19 residues long. CDR3 amino acids: CASSRGGTGGRSGNQPQHF. The CDR3 DNA follows: TGTGCCAGCAGTCGCGGCGGGACAGGGGGCCGTAGTGGAAATCAGCCCCAGCATTTT.